This T cell receptor (beta chain) is drawn from a study of regulatory T cells in long-lasting Graves disease. At the level of the study: A definition of persistent Graves' disease required over 5 years of antithyroid drugs plus positive TSH receptor antibodies.

The CDR3 consists of 17 residues. Germline assignment: CDR1 MNHNS and CDR2 SASEGT. The V and J ends lost 6 bases and 3 bases, in that order; junction bases with no gene match: 14. Library construction for TCR beta used iRepertoire HTBI primers and Arm-PCR of CDR3 regions. TCRdb redid the calling of the multiplex PCR reads with MiXCR, one entry per CDR3 protein. The sample shows 350,000 to 500,000 distinct CDR3 sequences, 21% of them seen only once. This clonotype was seen many times. What it binds is unknown. Study observations and caveats: Lower TCR diversity characterized persistent Graves' patients relative to newly diagnosed patients.

Time point meaning: persistent/refractory GD, antithyroid drugs over 5 years with positive TRAb. Preparation of the TCR library used RNA extracted from PBMCs. This receptor was obtained from a female donor with Graves disease. Source: peripheral blood mononuclear cells (PBMCs), taken when the disease was refractory, from a patient treated with antithyroid drugs. V gene TRBV6-1 combines with J gene TRBJ2-7; 10 nucleotides align to TRBD1. The CDR3: CASRRGPGTGALYEQYF. The CDR3 coding sequence is TGTGCCAGCAGGCGGGGGCCTGGGACAGGGGCGCTCTACGAGCAGTACTTC.